This T cell receptor beta chain comes out of a study of beta chain features in type 1 diabetes. Across the whole study: All samples combined gave fewer than 110 million sorted cells for examination.

Details on this clone: The antigen remains undetermined.

Study results and limitations: Researchers report that Type 1 diabetes patients had moderately but significantly shorter TCRB CDR3s across all four CD4+ subsets.

The CDR3 spans 14 residues. Trimming pared 4 bases from V and 14 bases from J, leaving 22 bases between. The germline CDR1 and CDR2 sequences are SGHDN and FVKESK. Every isolated RNA sample was fully reverse transcribed, so sequencing captured expressed TCRB transcripts. An average around 3.8 million reads came from naive, central memory and regulatory T cell samples. Method: immunoSEQ multiplex PCR; TCRdb's copy keeps in-frame clones and lacks some. The sample lists 250,000 to 300,000 clones, 14% occurring once. This sequence originates from a man aged 30 to 39 with type 1 diabetes. The sequenced sample consisted of naive CD4+ T cells from blood. The chain combines TRBV14 with TRBJ2-3; D is possibly TRBD2 (5 bases). DNA for the CDR3: TGTGCCAGCAGCCGATCATACGGAGGAATTAGGCTGTATTTT. Its protein is CASSRSYGGIRLYF.